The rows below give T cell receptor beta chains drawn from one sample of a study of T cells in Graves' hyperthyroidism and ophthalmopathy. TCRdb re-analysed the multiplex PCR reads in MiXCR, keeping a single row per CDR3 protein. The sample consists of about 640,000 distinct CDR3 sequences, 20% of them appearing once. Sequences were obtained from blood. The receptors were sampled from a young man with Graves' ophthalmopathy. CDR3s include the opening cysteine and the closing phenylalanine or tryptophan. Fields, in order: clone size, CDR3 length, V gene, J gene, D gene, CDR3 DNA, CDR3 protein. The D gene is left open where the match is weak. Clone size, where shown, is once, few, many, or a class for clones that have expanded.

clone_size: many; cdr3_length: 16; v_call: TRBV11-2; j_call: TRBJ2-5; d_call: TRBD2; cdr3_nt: TGTGCCAGCAGCCTCCCGACTAGCGAAGCGGTTGAGACCCAGTACTTC; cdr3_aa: CASSLPTSEAVETQYF
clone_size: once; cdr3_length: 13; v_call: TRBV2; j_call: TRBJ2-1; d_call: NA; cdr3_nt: TGTGCCAGCAGGGCCGGGACACTTAATGAGCAGTTCTTC; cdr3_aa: CASRAGTLNEQFF
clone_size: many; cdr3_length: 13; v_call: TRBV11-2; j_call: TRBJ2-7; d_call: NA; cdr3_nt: TGTGCCAGCAGTCGCCAGGGGATGTACGAGCAGTACTTC; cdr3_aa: CASSRQGMYEQYF
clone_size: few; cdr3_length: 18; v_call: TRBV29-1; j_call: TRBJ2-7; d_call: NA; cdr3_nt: TGCAGCGTCGAGGTATCCGGGACCGACGACTACGGCCATTACGAGCAGTACTTC; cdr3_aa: CSVEVSGTDDYGHYEQYF
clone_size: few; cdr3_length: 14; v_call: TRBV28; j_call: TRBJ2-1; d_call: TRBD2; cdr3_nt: TGTGCCAGCAGATCCTACGGGAGGGCCAATGAGCAGTTCTTC; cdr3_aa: CASRSYGRANEQFF
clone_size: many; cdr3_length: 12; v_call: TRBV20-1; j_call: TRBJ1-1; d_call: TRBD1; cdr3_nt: TGCAGTGCTTCAACAGGGGGCTTTGACGCTTTCTTT; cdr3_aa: CSASTGGFDAFF
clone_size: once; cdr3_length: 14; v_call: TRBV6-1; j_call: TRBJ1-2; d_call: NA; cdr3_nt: TGTGCCAGCAGTGAACGACGAGGAATATATGGCTACACCTTC; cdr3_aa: CASSERRGIYGYTF
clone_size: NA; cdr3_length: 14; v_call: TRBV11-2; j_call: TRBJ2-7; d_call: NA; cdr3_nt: TGTGCCAGCAGCTTTGAGGCAGGGCCTTACGAGCAGTACTTC; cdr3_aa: CASSFEAGPYEQYF
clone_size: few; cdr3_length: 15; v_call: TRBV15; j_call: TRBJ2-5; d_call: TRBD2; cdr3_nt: TGTGCCACCAGCCGGACTAGCGGGGAGCAAGAGACCCAGTACTTC; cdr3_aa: CATSRTSGEQETQYF
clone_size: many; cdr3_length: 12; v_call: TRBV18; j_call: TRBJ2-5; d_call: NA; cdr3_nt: TGTGCCAGCTCACCTGGGGCTGAGACCCAGTACTTC; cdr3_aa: CASSPGAETQYF
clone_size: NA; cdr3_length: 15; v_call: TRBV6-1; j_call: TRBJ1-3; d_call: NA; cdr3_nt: TGTGCCAGCAGCCGCATTGGGAGCTCTGGAAACACCATATATTTT; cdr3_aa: CASSRIGSSGNTIYF
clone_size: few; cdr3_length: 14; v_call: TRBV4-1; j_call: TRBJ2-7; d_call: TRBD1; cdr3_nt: TGCGCCAGCAGCCAAGCTTCAGGGGGCAACGAGCAGTACTTC; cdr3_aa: CASSQASGGNEQYF
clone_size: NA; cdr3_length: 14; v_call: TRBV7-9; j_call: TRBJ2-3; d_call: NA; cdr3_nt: TGTGCCAGCAGCCTCCCAGGTCGGGCAGATACGCAGTATTTT; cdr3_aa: CASSLPGRADTQYF
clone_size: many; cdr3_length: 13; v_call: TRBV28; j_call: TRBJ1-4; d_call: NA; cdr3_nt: TGTGCCAGCACCCCGGGGGGGAGGGAAAAACTGTTTTTT; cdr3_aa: CASTPGGREKLFF
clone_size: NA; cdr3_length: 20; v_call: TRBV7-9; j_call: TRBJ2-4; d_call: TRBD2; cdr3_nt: TGTGCCAGCAGCCATACGGGACTAGCGGGAGCGGAGGGAGCCAAAAACATTCAGTACTTC; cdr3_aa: CASSHTGLAGAEGAKNIQYF
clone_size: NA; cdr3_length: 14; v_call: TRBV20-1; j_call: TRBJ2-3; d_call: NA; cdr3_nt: TGCAGTGCTAGAGATCAGGGTACTGATGATACGCAGTATTTT; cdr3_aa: CSARDQGTDDTQYF
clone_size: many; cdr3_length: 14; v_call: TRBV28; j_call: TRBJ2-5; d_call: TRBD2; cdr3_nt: TGTGCCAGCAGTAGGCGGGGGGCAGCGGAGACCCAGTACTTC; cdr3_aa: CASSRRGAAETQYF
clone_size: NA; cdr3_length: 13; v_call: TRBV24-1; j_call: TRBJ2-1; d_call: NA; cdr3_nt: TGTGCCACCAGTGAGGGCGTCTACAATGAGCAGTTCTTC; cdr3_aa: CATSEGVYNEQFF
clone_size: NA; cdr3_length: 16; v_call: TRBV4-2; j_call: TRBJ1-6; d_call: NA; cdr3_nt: TGTGCCAGCAGCCAAGAATGGGAGACGGGGCCTTCACCCCTCCACTTT; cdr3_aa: CASSQEWETGPSPLHF
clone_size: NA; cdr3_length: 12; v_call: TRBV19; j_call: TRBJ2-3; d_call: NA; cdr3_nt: TGTGCCAGTAGTCGCAAGGCAGATACGCAGTATTTT; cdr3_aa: CASSRKADTQYF
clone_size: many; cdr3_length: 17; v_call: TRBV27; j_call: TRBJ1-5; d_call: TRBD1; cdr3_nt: TGTGCCAGCAGTCTGGGACAGGGCCACCTTAGCAATCAGCCCCAGCATTTT; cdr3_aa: CASSLGQGHLSNQPQHF
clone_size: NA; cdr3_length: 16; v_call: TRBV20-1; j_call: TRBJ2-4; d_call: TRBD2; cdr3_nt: TGCAGTTCGGCAACTAGCGGGAGTTTTGCCAAAAACATTCAGTACTTC; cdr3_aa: CSSATSGSFAKNIQYF
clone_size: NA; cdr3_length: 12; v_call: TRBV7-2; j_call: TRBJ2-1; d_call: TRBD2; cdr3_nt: TGTGCCAGCAGCTTACAAGGACTAGCGAAGTTCTTC; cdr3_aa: CASSLQGLAKFF
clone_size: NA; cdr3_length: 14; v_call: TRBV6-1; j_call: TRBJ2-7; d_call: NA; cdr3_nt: TGTGCCAGCAAGCCGGCGGAGAGCTCCTACGAGCAGTACTTC; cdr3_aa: CASKPAESSYEQYF
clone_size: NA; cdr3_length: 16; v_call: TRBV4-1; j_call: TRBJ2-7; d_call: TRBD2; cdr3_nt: TGCGCCAGCAGCCCAAGGACTAGCGGGAGATGGTACGAGCAGTACTTC; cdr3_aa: CASSPRTSGRWYEQYF
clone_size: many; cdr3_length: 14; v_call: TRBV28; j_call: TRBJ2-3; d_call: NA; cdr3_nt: TGTGCCAGCAGGGGACTCGGGACCACAGATACGCAGTATTTT; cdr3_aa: CASRGLGTTDTQYF
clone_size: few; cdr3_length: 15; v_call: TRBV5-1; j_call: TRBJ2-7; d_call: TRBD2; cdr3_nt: TGCGCCAGCACTTCCGGGACTAGCGGCTCCTACGAGCAGTACTTC; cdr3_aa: CASTSGTSGSYEQYF
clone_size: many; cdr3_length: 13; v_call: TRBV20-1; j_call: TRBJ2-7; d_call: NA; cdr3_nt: TGCAGTGCCTCCGGGCGGGCAAGCTACGAGCAGTACTTC; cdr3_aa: CSASGRASYEQYF
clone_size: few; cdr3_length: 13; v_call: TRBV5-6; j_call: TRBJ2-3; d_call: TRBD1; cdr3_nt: TGTGCCAGCAGCGAGGACAGGGTAGATACGCAGTATTTT; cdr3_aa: CASSEDRVDTQYF
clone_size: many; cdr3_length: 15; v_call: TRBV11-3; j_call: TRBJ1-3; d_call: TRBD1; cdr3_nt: TGTGCCAGCAGCCTCTCCGGGACAGCTGGAAACACCATATATTTT; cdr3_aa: CASSLSGTAGNTIYF
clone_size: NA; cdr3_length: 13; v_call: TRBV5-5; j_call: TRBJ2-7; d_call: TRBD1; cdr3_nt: TGTGCCAGCAGCTTAAGGCAGGGGGCTGAGCAGTACTTC; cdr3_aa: CASSLRQGAEQYF
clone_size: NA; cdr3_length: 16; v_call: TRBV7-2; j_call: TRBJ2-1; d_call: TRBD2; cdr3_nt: TGTGCCAGCAGCTTAGAGATCGGGCGGGAGAACGTTGAGCAGTTCTTC; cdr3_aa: CASSLEIGRENVEQFF
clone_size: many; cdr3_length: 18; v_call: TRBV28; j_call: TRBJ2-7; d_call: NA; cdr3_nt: TGTGCCAGCAGTTTATTCCCCCCGGGGGAGGTGAGCTCCTACGAGCAGTACTTC; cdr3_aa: CASSLFPPGEVSSYEQYF
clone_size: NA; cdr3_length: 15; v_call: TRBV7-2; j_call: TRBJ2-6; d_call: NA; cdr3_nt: TGTGCCAGCAGCTTTGTCCGCTCTGGGGCCAACGTCCTGACTTTC; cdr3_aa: CASSFVRSGANVLTF
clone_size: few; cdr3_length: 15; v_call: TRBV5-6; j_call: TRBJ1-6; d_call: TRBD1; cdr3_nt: TGTGCCAGCAGCCCTGGACAGGGAGTAGGATCACCCCTCCACTTT; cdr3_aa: CASSPGQGVGSPLHF
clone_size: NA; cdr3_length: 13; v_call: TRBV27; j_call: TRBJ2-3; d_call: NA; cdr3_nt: TGTGCCAGCAGCCAGCGGATCACAGATACGCAGTATTTT; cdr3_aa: CASSQRITDTQYF
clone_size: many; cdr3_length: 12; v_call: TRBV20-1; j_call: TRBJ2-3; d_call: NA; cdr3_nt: TGCAGTGTAGCGAGTCTGGCAGATACGCAGTATTTT; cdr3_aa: CSVASLADTQYF